This T cell receptor beta chain was observed in a study of graft-versus-host responses after intestinal transplantation. Data came from immunoSEQ multiplex PCR; TCRdb stores just in-frame clones and leaves some out. The profile shows just under 85,000 clones, about 91% of them singletons. V was clipped by 3 bases and J by 8 bases, with 2 bases between them. Germline V gene lookup returns CDR1 PRHDT and CDR2 FYEKMQ (reference sequence). This CDR3 has 11 amino acids. Concerning this clone itself: The antigen is unknown.

The starting material was unstimulated CD8+ T cells sorted from spleen or lymph node cells, obtained before transplant. The clonotype was recovered from a human donor who was the organ donor for an intestinal transplant. The chain employs TRBV13 and TRBJ1-6, with D uncertain. The DNA of the CDR3 is TGTGCCAGCAGCTTCTATTCACCCCTCCACTTT. It yields the protein CASSFYSPLHF.